This T cell receptor (beta chain) was profiled in a study of cytomegalovirus exposure and HLA in healthy donors. Study details: A later analysis reported the 120 or so validation repertoires used the same platform as the approximately 650 first-cohort repertoires.

Germline assignment: CDR1 GTSNPN and CDR2 SVGIG (reference sequence). The CDR3 totals 14 residues. V was clipped by 6 bases and J by 7 bases; unmatched bases: 13. Some clones are missing from TCRdb's copy, which holds only in-frame ones; the method was immunoSEQ multiplex PCR. Among fewer than 250,000 clones listed, around nine tenths were seen once. For this clone: Its cognate antigen is unknown.

General study findings and limits: Reports described diagnosis of cytomegalovirus status by the classifier as highly specific and sensitive. Among TCR beta chains, those listed as cytomegalovirus-associated numbered more than 150.

This receptor was obtained from a man younger than 30 in good health and CMV-seronegative. This rearrangement joins TRBV30 to TRBJ2-5; 8 bases are shared with TRBD1. The sequencing input was PBMCs. CDR3 region: CACKTGTGVRTQYF. The CDR3 DNA reads TGTGCCTGTAAGACCGGGACAGGAGTACGGACCCAGTACTTC. Full variable domain (missing parts from reference TRBV30 and TRBJ2-5): SQTIHQWPATLVQPVGSPLSLECTVEGTSNPNLYWYRQAAGRGLQLLFYSVGIGQISSEVPQNLSASRPQDRQFILSSKKLLLSDSGFYLCACKTGTGVRTQYFGPGTRLLVL.